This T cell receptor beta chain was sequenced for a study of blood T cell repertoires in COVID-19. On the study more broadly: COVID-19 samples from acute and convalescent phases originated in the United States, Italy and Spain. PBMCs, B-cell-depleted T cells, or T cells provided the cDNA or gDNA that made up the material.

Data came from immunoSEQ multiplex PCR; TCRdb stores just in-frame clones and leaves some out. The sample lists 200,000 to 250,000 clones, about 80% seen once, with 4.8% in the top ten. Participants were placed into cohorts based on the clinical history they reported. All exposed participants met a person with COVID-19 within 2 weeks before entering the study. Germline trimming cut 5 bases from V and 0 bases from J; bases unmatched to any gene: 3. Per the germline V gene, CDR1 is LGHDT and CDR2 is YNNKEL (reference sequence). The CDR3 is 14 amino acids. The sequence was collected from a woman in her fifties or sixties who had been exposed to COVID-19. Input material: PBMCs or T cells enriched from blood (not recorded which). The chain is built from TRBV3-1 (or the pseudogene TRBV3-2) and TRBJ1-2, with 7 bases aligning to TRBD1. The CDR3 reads CASSSQGPNYGYTF. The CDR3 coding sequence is TGTGCCAGCAGCTCACAGGGGCCTAACTATGGCTACACCTTC.